Each of the 12 T cell receptor beta chains below was sequenced from the same sample in a study of T cell responses to AZD1222 COVID-19 vaccine. Using immunoSEQ multiplex PCR, the repertoire was profiled, and TCRdb retains in-frame clones only, with some absent. The data show under 150,000 clones, about 90% seen once. The sequences come from peripheral blood, collected on day 0 of MenACWY control vaccination. The receptors derive from an adult in good health.

The chain joins TRBV30 to TRBJ2-2; tentatively, D is TRBD2 (5 bases). The CDR3 is made up of 16 amino acids. Germline V lookup: CDR1 GTSNPN, CDR2 SVGIG (reference sequence). The ends were cut back, 2 bases at V and 1 base at J, with 14 bases in the middle. CDR3 nucleotide sequence: TGTGCCTGGAGTCCGTACTTACGGGGGAACACCGGGGAGCTGTTTTTT. This gives the protein CAWSPYLRGNTGELFF.

The CDR3 sequence: CASSPQWQGIANEKLFF. DNA of the CDR3: TGTGCCAGCTCACCACAGTGGCAGGGAATCGCTAATGAAAAACTGTTTTTT. This chain uses TRBV18 with TRBJ1-4, with D possibly TRBD1 on 5 matching bases. This CDR3 has 17 amino acids. Trimming left V 1 base short and J 3 bases short, with 15 bases between. The germline CDR1 and CDR2 sequences are KGHSH and LQKENI.

The CDR3: CAWSGAGLRNTEAFF. The DNA for the CDR3 is TGTGCCTGGAGTGGGGCGGGACTCCGAAACACTGAAGCTTTCTTT. V usage is TRBV30 and J usage is TRBJ1-1; a weak D match, TRBD1 (5 bases). CDR1 and CDR2 from the germline V gene are GTSNPN and SVGIG (reference sequence). The CDR3 consists of 15 residues. V was cut by 1 base and J by 2 bases, with 14 bases left in between.

This chain uses TRBV4-1 with TRBJ1-2; TRBD1 matches at 7 bases. Trimming at V came to 0 bases and at J to 2 bases, leaving 6 bases not matched to a gene. Germline loops: CDR1 MGHRA, CDR2 YSYEKL. CDR3 size: 16 residues. CDR3 nucleotide sequence: TGCGCCAGCAGCCAAGAAGGGGGCATCTTCAACTATGGCTACACCTTC. Translated: CASSQEGGIFNYGYTF.

V usage is TRBV30 and J usage is TRBJ1-5; unclear D gene. Germline CDR1 is GTSNPN and CDR2 is SVGIG (reference sequence). Trimming took 1 base from V and 6 from J, leaving 10 bases between them. The CDR3 spans 13 residues. This CDR3 is CAWSGIDAQPQHF. In DNA form, the CDR3 reads TGTGCCTGGAGTGGGATAGACGCTCAGCCCCAGCATTTT.

J is TRBJ2-7 and V is TRBV4-2; D unclear. Trimming stripped 1 base from V and 0 bases from J, with 7 bases between. Germline V lookup: CDR1 LGHNA, CDR2 YNFKEQ. This CDR3 region has 14 residues. The CDR3 DNA reads as TGTGCCAGCAGCCAAGCTGAGGTCTCCTACGAGCAGTACTTC. Protein product: CASSQAEVSYEQYF.

This clone was seen a single time. This chain links TRBV11-1 with TRBJ2-7; 7 bases match TRBD1. CDR1 is SGHAT and CDR2 is FQDESV in the germline V gene (reference sequence). The CDR3 extends over 15 amino acids. Germline trimming cut 1 base from V and 2 bases from J; bases unmatched to any gene: 5. CDR3 sequence (DNA): TGTGCCAGCAGCTTAGGGACAGGATCCCCCTACGAGCAGTACTTC. As protein: CASSLGTGSPYEQYF.

This clone appeared a single time. V is TRBV20-1 and J is TRBJ2-3; no reliable D call. Germline V gene data show CDR1 as DFQATT and CDR2 as SNEGSKA (reference sequence). Trimming pared 3 bases from V and 2 bases from J, leaving 6 bases between. The length of the CDR3 is 12 residues. CDR3 amino acids: CSASPHTDTQYF. The CDR3 DNA follows: TGCAGTGCTAGTCCACACACAGATACGCAGTATTTT.

This rearrangement joins TRBV7-6 to TRBJ2-7, with D perhaps TRBD2 (5 bases). V was shortened by 3 bases and J by 2 bases, with 11 bases between the two germline ends. The CDR3 loop spans 14 amino acids. The V gene's germline CDR1 is SGHVS and CDR2 FNYEAQ. The DNA of the CDR3 is TGTGCCAGCAGCTTGTCGGGGTCCGCCTACGAGCAGTACTTC. This codes for CASSLSGSAYEQYF.

The gene calls are TRBV2 and TRBJ2-7; D is tentatively TRBD1 or TRBD2 (5 bases each). Per the germline V gene, CDR1 is SNHLY and CDR2 is FYNNEI. This CDR3 comprises 13 residues. With 6 bases removed from V and 2 bases from J, the gap between germline ends came to 11 bases. For the CDR3, the DNA is TGTGCCAGCAGAGGGACGGGTACCTACGAGCAGTACTTC. It translates to CASRGTGTYEQYF. Together with reference TRBV2 and TRBJ2-7, the CDR3 gives the full variable domain: EPEVTQTPSHQVTQMGQEVILRCVPISNHLYFYWYRQILGQKVEFLVSFYNNEISEKSEIFDDQFSVERPDGSNFTLKIRSTKLEDSAMYFCASRGTGTYEQYFGPGTRLTVT.

The chain links TRBV27 to TRBJ2-1; TRBD2 is a possible D gene (6 bases). CDR3 length: 13 residues. The germline CDR1 and CDR2 sequences are MNHEY and SMNVEV (reference sequence). V was cut by 5 bases and J by 6 bases, with 11 bases left in between. CDR3 bases: TGTGCCAGCAGTCCACTAGCCCTCAATGAGCAGTTCTTC. It translates to CASSPLALNEQFF.

This rearrangement joins TRBV4-1 to TRBJ2-7, with D possibly TRBD2 on 6 matching bases. The CDR3 loop spans 16 amino acids. Per the germline V gene, CDR1 is MGHRA and CDR2 is YSYEKL. The V end was cut by 0 bases, the J end by 1 base, with 13 bases between. The CDR3 here is CASSQDLASASYEQYF. CDR3 bases: TGCGCCAGCAGCCAAGATCTTGCTAGCGCTTCCTACGAGCAGTACTTC.